The 19 T cell receptor beta chains listed next were all sequenced from one sample in a study of spatial heterogeneity in lung cancer. A single record per CDR3 protein comes from TCRdb applying MiXCR to the 5' RACE reads. Seen here are more than 5,000 distinct CDR3 sequences, around 12% observed once, and the top ten hold 16%. The time point here: sample taken at primary tumor resection. This specimen was lung tissue, taken at surgery. The receptor source for this set is a human donor with early-stage non-small cell lung cancer.

This clonotype appeared a few times. Being off target in a library aimed at alpha chains, this beta chain has a size of little meaning. The CDR3 DNA reads TGTGCCAGCAGCTTTTCCGAGCGGGAGCCCTACGAGCAGTACTTC. Amino acids: CASSFSEREPYEQYF. The V and J genes are TRBV7-9 and TRBJ2-7; TRBD2 matches 8 bases. CDR1 SEHNR and CDR2 FQNEAQ come from the germline V gene (reference sequence). Germline trimming cut 3 bases from V and 2 bases from J; bases unmatched to any gene: 6. The CDR3 is 15 amino acids.

This clonotype was detected ten times or more. Since it is a stray read in a library aimed at alpha chains, this beta chain has a size that is not meaningful. V gene TRBV3-1 combines with J gene TRBJ2-1; perhaps D is TRBD1 or TRBD2 (5 bases each). CDR1 and CDR2 (germline): LGHDT, YNNKEL (reference sequence). V shed 0 bases and J shed 3 bases, with 12 bases lying between them. The CDR3 covers 16 residues. The CDR3 here is CASSQDLGAVYNEQFF. The CDR3 DNA is TGTGCCAGCAGCCAAGATCTCGGGGCGGTCTACAATGAGCAGTTCTTC.

This clonotype is termed medium-sized. Since the library was made to target alpha chains, this beta chain is a stray read and its abundance is not meaningful. The chain carries TRBV6-5 and TRBJ1-6, with TRBD1 matching over 9 bases. The CDR3 has 14 amino acids. The J segment lost 8 bases and the V segment lost 6 bases, leaving 5 bases of the junction unmatched. Germline CDR1 is MNHEY and CDR2 is SVGAGI. Here the CDR3 DNA reads TGTGCCAGCAGACGAACAGGGGGCGATTCACCCCTCCACTTT. It encodes CASRRTGGDSPLHF.

This clonotype rates as medium-sized. This beta chain is a stray sequence in a library constructed for alpha chains; its clone size is not meaningful. J is TRBJ2-3 and V is TRBV6-1; TRBD2 matches 7 bases. Germline V lookup: CDR1 MNHNS, CDR2 SASEGT. J lost 4 bases, V lost 1 base, and 5 bases had no gene match. There are 15 residues in the CDR3. The CDR3: CASSEEGGSADTQYF. The DNA for the CDR3 is TGTGCCAGCAGTGAAGAGGGCGGGAGCGCAGATACGCAGTATTTT.

This clonotype ranks as medium-sized. This beta chain appears as a stray read in a library generated for alpha chains; its size is not informative. The chain couples TRBV5-1 to TRBJ2-5, with TRBD2 matching over 8 bases. Germline values: CDR1 SGHRS, CDR2 YFSETQ. The V gene end was trimmed by 2 bases and the J gene end by 4 bases; junction bases not matched to a gene: 7. The CDR3 has 15 amino acids. The CDR3 DNA reads as TGCGCCAGCAGCTTTCTCAGCGGGAGCCCAGAGACCCAGTACTTC. This encodes CASSFLSGSPETQYF. Full variable domain (missing parts from reference TRBV5-1 and TRBJ2-5): KAGVTQTPRYLIKTRGQQVTLSCSPISGHRSVSWYQQTPGQGLQFLFEYFSETQRNKGNFPGRFSGRQFSNSRSEMNVSTLELGDSALYLCASSFLSGSPETQYFGPGTRLLVL.

There are many counts of this clonotype. Found in a library prepared for alpha chains, this beta chain is an off-target read, and its abundance has little meaning. The rearrangement links TRBV12-3 or TRBV12-4 to TRBJ1-1, with a weak D call TRBD1 (6 bases). V dropped 3 bases and J dropped 4 bases, with 12 bases sitting between them. This CDR3 spans 14 amino acids. The DNA of the CDR3 is TGTGCCAGCAGTTTCCAGGGGCAGAGCACTGAAGCTTTCTTT. This translates into CASSFQGQSTEAFF.

By frequency in the sample, this clonotype is medium-sized. A library made for alpha chains picked up this beta chain off target, so its size means little. This chain links TRBV2 with TRBJ2-3, with TRBD2 identical over 13 bases. Germline V gene data show CDR1 as SNHLY and CDR2 as FYNNEI. V shed 8 bases, J shed 5 bases, and the junction held 19 bases outside the gene matches. CDR3 length: 19 amino acids. In DNA, the CDR3 is TGTGCCAGCGACTCACCCAGAAACGGACTAGCGGGAGACCGAGATACGCAGTATTTT. Protein: CASDSPRNGLAGDRDTQYF. The whole variable domain, remainder taken from reference TRBV2 and TRBJ2-3, is EPEVTQTPSHQVTQMGQEVILRCVPISNHLYFYWYRQILGQKVEFLVSFYNNEISEKSEIFDDQFSVERPDGSNFTLKIRSTKLEDSAMYFCASDSPRNGLAGDRDTQYFGPGTRLTVL.

This clonotype was detected ten times or more. The size of this beta chain means little, since it is a stray read in a library made for alpha chains. The chain links TRBV27 to TRBJ2-7, with 9 positions matching TRBD2. Germline CDR1 and CDR2: MNHEY and SMNVEV (reference sequence). V shed 6 bases and J 3 bases; nucleotides not matched to a gene: 6. The length of the CDR3 is 14 residues. CDR3 nucleotide sequence: TGTGCCAGCAGGAGACTAGCGGAGTTCTACGAGCAGTACTTC. This encodes CASRRLAEFYEQYF.

Points on this clonotype: As an off-target read in a library built for alpha chains, this beta chain has a frequency of little significance. V usage is TRBV27 and J usage is TRBJ1-5; 12 nucleotides agree with TRBD1. Trimming took 0 bases from V and 5 from J; bases not matched to a gene: 2. Germline CDR1 and CDR2: MNHEY and SMNVEV (reference sequence). The CDR3 totals 16 residues. This chain's CDR3 is CASSLSGTGGYQPQHF. Written as DNA, the CDR3 is TGTGCCAGCAGTTTATCGGGGACAGGGGGCTATCAGCCCCAGCATTTT.

Within the sample, this clonotype is medium-sized (0.01 to 0.1%). This beta chain appears as a stray read in a library generated for alpha chains; its size is not informative. The CDR3 region has the DNA TGCAGTGCTAGAGTTCAGGGCGATCAGCCCCAGCATTTT. Protein product: CSARVQGDQPQHF. The gene calls are TRBV20-1 and TRBJ1-5; maybe TRBD1 (5 bases). The CDR3 is 13 residues long. The germline V gene encodes CDR1 DFQATT and CDR2 SNEGSKA (reference sequence). The germline V and J ends were trimmed by 1 base and 5 bases, with 9 bases remaining between them.

As regards this clonotype: This beta chain is an off-target read within a library intended for alpha chains, so its frequency means little. The chain is built from TRBV11-2 and TRBJ1-4; 7 nucleotides align to TRBD1. The CDR3 consists of 14 residues. V shed 4 bases and J 4 bases; nucleotides not matched to a gene: 3. Germline values: CDR1 SGHAT, CDR2 FQNNGV. The CDR3 sequence: CASSSGQINEKLFF. DNA for the CDR3: TGTGCCAGCAGCTCGGGACAGATTAATGAAAAACTGTTTTTT. Drawing the rest from reference TRBV11-2 and TRBJ1-4, the complete variable domain is EAGVAQSPRYKIIEKRQSVAFWCNPISGHATLYWYQQILGQGPKLLIQFQNNGVVDDSQLPKDRFSAERLKGVDSTLKIQPAKLEDSAVYLCASSSGQINEKLFFGSGTQLSVL.

In regard to this clonotype: This beta chain is off target for a library built for alpha chains, so its abundance means little. This chain joins TRBV7-8 and TRBJ1-5; D uncertain. V was cut by 5 bases and J by 3 bases, with 5 bases left in between. The germline gives CDR1 SGHVS, CDR2 FQNEAQ. The CDR3 contains 12 residues. The CDR3 protein is CASSVPNQPQHF. The CDR3 coding sequence is TGTGCCAGCAGCGTGCCCAATCAGCCCCAGCATTTT. The complete variable domain, with remaining parts taken from reference TRBV7-8 and TRBJ1-5, reads GAGVSQSPRYKVAKRGQDVALRCDPISGHVSLFWYQQALGQGPEFLTYFQNEAQLDKSGLPSDRFFAERPEGSVSTLKIQRTQQEDSAVYLCASSVPNQPQHFGDGTRLSIL.

Remarks on this clonotype: With the library built for alpha chains, this beta chain is off target and its frequency is not meaningful. The chain couples TRBV29-1 to TRBJ2-3; D call uncertain. Per germline, CDR1 SQVTM and CDR2 ANQGSEA. Trimming removed 7 bases from V and 1 base from J, with 15 bases in between. The CDR3 is 14 amino acids. The CDR3 nucleotides are TGCAGCGCCCTACGGGCCGACGGCACAGATACGCAGTATTTT. It specifies CSALRADGTDTQYF.

This clonotype was seen many times. This beta chain represents an off-target read in a library built for alpha chains; its size is of limited meaning. The rearrangement joins TRBV5-1 to TRBJ1-1; 8 bases fit TRBD1. The V gene's germline CDR1 is SGHRS and CDR2 YFSETQ. The V segment lost 4 bases and the J segment 3 bases; nucleotides outside the gene matches: 5. CDR3 length: 14 amino acids. The CDR3 protein is CASSPGQGYTEAFF. The CDR3 bases are TGCGCCAGCAGCCCCGGACAGGGCTACACTGAAGCTTTCTTT.

This clonotype ranks as medium-sized. This beta chain lies outside the target of a library built for alpha chains; its clone size means little. CDR3 bases: TGTGCCAGCAGTTTCCAACCGGGACAGGGGTTTGCTTTCTTT. Encoded protein: CASSFQPGQGFAFF. The V and J genes are TRBV6-5 and TRBJ1-1; 10 bases match TRBD1. The V and J ends lost 4 bases and 11 bases, in that order; junction bases with no gene match: 10. This CDR3 is built from 14 residues. The germline gives CDR1 MNHEY, CDR2 SVGAGI.

This clonotype has ten or more counts. Within a library made for alpha chains, this beta chain is off target, and its count is uninformative. The rearrangement uses TRBV9 and TRBJ2-2, with 7 bases identical to TRBD2. The CDR3 loop spans 15 amino acids. Germline-derived CDR1 and CDR2 are SGDLS and YYNGEE. With 3 bases clipped from V and 6 bases from J, the junction kept 8 bases outside the gene matches. The CDR3 DNA follows: TGTGCCAGCAGCGGGACTAGAGGCCTCCCCGGGGAGCTGTTTTTT. This encodes CASSGTRGLPGELFF. Full variable domain (remainder filled in from reference TRBV9 and TRBJ2-2): DSGVTQTPKHLITATGQRVTLRCSPRSGDLSVYWYQQSLDQGLQFLIQYYNGEERAKGNILERFSAQQFPDLHSELNLSSLELGDSALYFCASSGTRGLPGELFFGEGSRLTVL.

This clonotype was seen many times. A library made for alpha chains picked up this beta chain off target, so its size means little. This chain uses TRBV3-1 with TRBJ2-1; the D call may be TRBD1 or TRBD2 (5 bases each). V was trimmed by 5 bases and J by 5 bases, leaving 10 bases between them. Germline CDR1 and CDR2: LGHDT and YNNKEL (reference sequence). This CDR3 spans 13 amino acids. CDR3 region: CASSGDPDNEQFF. Written as DNA, the CDR3 is TGTGCCAGCAGCGGGGACCCAGACAATGAGCAGTTCTTC.

This clonotype is medium-sized within its sample. This clone may be a read error of a much larger clone one base away. Since it is a stray read in a library aimed at alpha chains, this beta chain has a size that is not meaningful. The V gene is TRBV19, the J gene TRBJ2-4, with a possible D match to TRBD2 (6 bases). CDR1 is LNHDA, CDR2 SQIVND, per germline (reference sequence). CDR3 length equals 12 residues. The CDR3 protein is CAISSGTDSQYF. DNA for the CDR3: TGTGCCATTAGTTCAGGGACTGACTCTCAGTACTTC. Full variable domain (outside the CDR3, taken from reference TRBV19 and TRBJ2-4): DGGITQSPKYLFRKEGQNVTLSCEQNLNHDAMYWYRQDPGQGLRLIYYSQIVNDFQKGDIAEGYSVSREKKESFPLTVTSAQKNPTAFYLCAISSGTDSQYFGAGTRLSVL.

This clonotype was found many times. For a library built for alpha chains, this beta chain is a stray read; little rests on its size. V usage is TRBV6-6 and J usage is TRBJ1-5, with TRBD1 matching 7 bases. CDR1 and CDR2 (germline): MNHNY, SVGAGI (reference sequence). The CDR3 length is 15 residues. The trim removed 5 bases at V and 2 bases at J, leaving 6 bases unmatched. The CDR3 here is CASSPGGGGNQPQHF. CDR3 coding DNA: TGTGCCAGCAGTCCTGGAGGGGGCGGCAATCAGCCCCAGCATTTT.